This T cell receptor (beta chain) was documented in a study of Graves' ophthalmopathy and Graves' hyperthyroidism. Whole-study context: Hyperthyroidism counted as stable given no ophthalmopathy within 18 months of follow-up. Whole-study findings and limits: A 13-signature model separated ophthalmopathy from stable hyperthyroidism, about 90% sensitivity, roughly 81% specificity.

The V end lost 5 bases, the J end lost 4 bases, and 20 bases lay between the germline ends. This CDR3 has 16 residues. The germline V gene has CDR1 SEHNR and CDR2 FQNEAQ (reference sequence). Details on this clonotype: Antigen unknown.

Amplification from RNA transcripts yielded the TCR beta CDR3 regions. The first-round RT-PCR employed HTBI primers together with the Qiagen OneStep RT-PCR kit. A multiplex PCR was then performed as the second round. Each CDR3 protein is one row after TCRdb ran MiXCR on the multiplex PCR reads. The sample records around 1.1 million distinct CDR3 sequences, about two fifths being singletons. The receptor was isolated from an adult man with Graves' hyperthyroidism. The sequencing sample was made of peripheral blood or thyroid tissue (not recorded which). The chain has TRBV7-9 and TRBJ1-2; D might be TRBD1 (6 bases). DNA for the CDR3: TGTGCCAGCAGCGTTGATCGGACAGCCGGATTCTATGGCTACACCTTC. This gives the protein CASSVDRTAGFYGYTF.